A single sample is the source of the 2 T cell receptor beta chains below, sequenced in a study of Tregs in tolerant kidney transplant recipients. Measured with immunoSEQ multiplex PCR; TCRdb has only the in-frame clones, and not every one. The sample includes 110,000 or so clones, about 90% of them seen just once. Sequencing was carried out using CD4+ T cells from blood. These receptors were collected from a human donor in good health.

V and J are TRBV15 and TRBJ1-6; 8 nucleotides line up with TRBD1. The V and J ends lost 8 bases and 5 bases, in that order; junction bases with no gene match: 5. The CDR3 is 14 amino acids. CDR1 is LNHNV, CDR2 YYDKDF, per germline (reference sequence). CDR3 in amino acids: CATERGQDNSPLHF. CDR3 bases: TGTGCCACCGAAAGGGGACAGGATAATTCACCCCTCCACTTT.

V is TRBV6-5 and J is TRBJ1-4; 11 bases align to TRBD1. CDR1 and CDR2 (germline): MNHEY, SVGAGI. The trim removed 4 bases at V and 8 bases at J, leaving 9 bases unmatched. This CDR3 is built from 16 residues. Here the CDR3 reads CASSSPSGTGGEKLFF. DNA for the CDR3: TGTGCCAGCAGTTCTCCGTCCGGGACAGGGGGAGAAAAACTGTTTTTT.